Below, one T cell receptor beta chain is given with its context. Original analysis: By means of reference gene primer amplification, nucleated cell counts were estimated. Some clones are missing from TCRdb's copy, which holds only in-frame ones; the method was immunoSEQ multiplex PCR. V, J and clone size were drawn from that table, and D and trimming were deduced from the DNA. The sample lists approximately 100,000 clones, around 83% occurring once. Trimming took 0 bases from V and 8 from J; bases not matched to a gene: 3. Germline-derived CDR1 and CDR2 are SGHTA and FQGTGA. The CDR3 covers 15 residues. This specimen comes from a study of blood T cell repertoires in COVID-19. The overall study: Sites across the United States, Italy and Spain contributed samples from acute and convalescent COVID-19. In each case, the material was cDNA or gDNA derived from T cells, B-cell-depleted T cells, or PBMCs.

The receptor's source is a man between 60 and 75 years old with acute or convalescent COVID-19. The V and J genes are TRBV7-3 and TRBJ2-1, with 11 bases identical to TRBD2. Input material: peripheral blood. In nucleotides, the CDR3 is TGTGCCAGCAGCTTAACTACTAGCGGGGGCGATGAGCAGTTCTTC. Translated: CASSLTTSGGDEQFF.